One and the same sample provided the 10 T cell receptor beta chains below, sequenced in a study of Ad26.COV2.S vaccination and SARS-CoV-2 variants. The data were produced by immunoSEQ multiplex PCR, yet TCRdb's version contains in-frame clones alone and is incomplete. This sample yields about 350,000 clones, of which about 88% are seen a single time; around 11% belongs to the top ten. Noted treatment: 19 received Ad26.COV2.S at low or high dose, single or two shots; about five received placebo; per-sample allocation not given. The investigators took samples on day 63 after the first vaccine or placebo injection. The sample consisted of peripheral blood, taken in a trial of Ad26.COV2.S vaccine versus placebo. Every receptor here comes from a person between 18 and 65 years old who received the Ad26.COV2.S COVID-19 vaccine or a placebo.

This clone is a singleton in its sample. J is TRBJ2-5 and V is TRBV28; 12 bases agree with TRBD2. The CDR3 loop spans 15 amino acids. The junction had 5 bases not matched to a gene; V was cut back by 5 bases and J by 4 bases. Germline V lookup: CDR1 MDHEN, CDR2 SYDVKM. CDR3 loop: CASSLGLAGIETQYF. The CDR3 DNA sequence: TGTGCCAGCAGTCTCGGACTAGCGGGGATAGAGACCCAGTACTTC.

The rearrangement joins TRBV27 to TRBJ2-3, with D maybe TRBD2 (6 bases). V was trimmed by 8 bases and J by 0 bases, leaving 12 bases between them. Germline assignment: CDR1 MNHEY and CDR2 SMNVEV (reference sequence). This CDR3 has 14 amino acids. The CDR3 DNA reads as TGTGCCAGCTGCCGGACTACGAGCACAGATACGCAGTATTTT. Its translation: CASCRTTSTDTQYF.

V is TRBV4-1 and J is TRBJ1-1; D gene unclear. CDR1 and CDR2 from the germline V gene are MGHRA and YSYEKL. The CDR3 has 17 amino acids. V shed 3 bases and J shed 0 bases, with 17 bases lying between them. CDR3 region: CASSQSGEPIMNTEAFF. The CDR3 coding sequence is TGCGCCAGCAGCCAGTCCGGGGAACCCATTATGAACACTGAAGCTTTCTTT.

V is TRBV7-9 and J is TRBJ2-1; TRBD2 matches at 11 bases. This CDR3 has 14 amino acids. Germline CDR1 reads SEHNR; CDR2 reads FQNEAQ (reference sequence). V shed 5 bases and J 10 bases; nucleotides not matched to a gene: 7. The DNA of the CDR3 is TGTGCCAGCAGCGTCCTAGCGGGAGGACGGGAGCAGTTCTTC. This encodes CASSVLAGGREQFF.

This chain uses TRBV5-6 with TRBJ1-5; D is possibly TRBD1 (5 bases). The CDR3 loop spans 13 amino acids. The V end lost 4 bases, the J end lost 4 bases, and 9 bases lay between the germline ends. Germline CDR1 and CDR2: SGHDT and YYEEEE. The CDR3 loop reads CASSRGPNQPQHF. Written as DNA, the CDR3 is TGTGCCAGCAGCAGGGGTCCGAATCAGCCCCAGCATTTT.

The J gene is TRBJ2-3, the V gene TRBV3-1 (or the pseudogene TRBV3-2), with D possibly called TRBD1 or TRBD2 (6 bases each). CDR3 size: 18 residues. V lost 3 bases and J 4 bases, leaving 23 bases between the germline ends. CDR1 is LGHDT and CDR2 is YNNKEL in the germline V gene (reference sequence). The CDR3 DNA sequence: TGTGCCAGCAGCCACTATCCTCCGCGGGACACATCGCCAGATACGCAGTATTTT. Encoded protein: CASSHYPPRDTSPDTQYF.

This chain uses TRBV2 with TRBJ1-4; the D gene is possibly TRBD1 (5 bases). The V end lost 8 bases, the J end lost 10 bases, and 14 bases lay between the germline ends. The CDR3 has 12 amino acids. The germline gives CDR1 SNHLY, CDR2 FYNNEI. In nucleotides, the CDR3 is TGTGCCAGCGGGGGGGAAAGGGGAAAACTGTTTTTT. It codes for CASGGERGKLFF.

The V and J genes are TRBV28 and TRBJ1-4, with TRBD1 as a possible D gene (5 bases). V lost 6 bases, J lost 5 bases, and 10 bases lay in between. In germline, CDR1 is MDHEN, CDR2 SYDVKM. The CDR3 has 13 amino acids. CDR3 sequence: CASRRQLNEKLFF. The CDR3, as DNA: TGTGCCAGCAGGCGACAGTTGAATGAAAAACTGTTTTTT.

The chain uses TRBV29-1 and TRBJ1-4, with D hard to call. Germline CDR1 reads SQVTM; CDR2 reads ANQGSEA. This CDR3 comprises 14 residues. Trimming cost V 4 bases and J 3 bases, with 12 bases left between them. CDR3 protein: CSVVGETSNEKLFF. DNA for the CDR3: TGCAGCGTTGTAGGCGAAACGTCTAATGAAAAACTGTTTTTT.

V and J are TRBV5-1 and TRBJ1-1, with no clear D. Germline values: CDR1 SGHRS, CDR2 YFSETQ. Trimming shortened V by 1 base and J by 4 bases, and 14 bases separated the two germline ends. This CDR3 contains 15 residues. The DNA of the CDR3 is TGCGCCAGCAGCTTGTTTAACCCTGGCATCACTGAAGCTTTCTTT. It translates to CASSLFNPGITEAFF.